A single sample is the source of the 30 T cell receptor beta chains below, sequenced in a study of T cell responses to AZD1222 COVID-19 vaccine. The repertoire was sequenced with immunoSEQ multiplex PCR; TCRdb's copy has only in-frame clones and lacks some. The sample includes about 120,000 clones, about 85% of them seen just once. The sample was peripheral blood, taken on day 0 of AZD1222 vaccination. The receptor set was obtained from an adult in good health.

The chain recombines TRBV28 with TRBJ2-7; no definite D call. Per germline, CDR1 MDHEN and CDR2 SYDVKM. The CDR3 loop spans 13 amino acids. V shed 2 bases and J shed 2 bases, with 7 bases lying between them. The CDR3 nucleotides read TGTGCCAGCAGTTTAGGATTCCCCTACGAGCAGTACTTC. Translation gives CASSLGFPYEQYF.

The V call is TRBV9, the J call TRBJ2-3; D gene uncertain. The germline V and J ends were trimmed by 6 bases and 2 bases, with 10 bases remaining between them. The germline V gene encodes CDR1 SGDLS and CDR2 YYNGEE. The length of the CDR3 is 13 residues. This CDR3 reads CASNPGTTDTQYF. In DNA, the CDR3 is TGTGCCAGCAATCCAGGAACCACAGATACGCAGTATTTT.

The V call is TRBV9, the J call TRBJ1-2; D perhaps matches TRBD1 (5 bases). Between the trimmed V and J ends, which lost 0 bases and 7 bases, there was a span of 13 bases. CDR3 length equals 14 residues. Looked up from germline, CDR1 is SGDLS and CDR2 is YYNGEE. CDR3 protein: CASSVGGATLGYTF. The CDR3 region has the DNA TGTGCCAGCAGCGTAGGGGGCGCAACACTTGGCTACACCTTC.

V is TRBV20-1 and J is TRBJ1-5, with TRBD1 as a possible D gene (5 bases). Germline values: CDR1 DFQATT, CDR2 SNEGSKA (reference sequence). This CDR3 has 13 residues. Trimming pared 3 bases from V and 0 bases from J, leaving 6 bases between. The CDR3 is CSASQGSNQPQHF. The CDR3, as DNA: TGCAGTGCTAGTCAGGGTAGCAATCAGCCCCAGCATTTT.

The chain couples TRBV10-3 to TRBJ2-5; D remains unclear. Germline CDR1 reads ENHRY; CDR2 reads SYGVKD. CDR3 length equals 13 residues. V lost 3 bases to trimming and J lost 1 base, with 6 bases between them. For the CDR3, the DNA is TGTGCCATCAGTGATGGACCCCAAGAGACCCAGTACTTC. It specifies CAISDGPQETQYF.

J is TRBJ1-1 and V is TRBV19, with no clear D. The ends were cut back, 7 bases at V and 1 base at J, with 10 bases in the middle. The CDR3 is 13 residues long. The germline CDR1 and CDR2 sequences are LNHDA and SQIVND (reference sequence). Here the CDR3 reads CASNYRQNTEAFF. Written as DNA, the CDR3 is TGTGCCAGTAATTACCGACAGAACACTGAAGCTTTCTTT.

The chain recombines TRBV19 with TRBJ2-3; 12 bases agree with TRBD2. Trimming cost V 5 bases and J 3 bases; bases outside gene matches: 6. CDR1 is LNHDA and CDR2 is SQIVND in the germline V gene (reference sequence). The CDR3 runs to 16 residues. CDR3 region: CASSSLAGGGTDTQYF. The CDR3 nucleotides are TGTGCCAGTAGTTCACTAGCGGGAGGTGGGACAGATACGCAGTATTTT.

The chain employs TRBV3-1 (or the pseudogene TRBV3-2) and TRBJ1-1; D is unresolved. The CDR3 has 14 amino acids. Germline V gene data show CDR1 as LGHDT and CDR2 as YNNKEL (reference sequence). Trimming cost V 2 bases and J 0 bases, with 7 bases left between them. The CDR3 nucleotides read TGTGCCAGCAGCCAACGGAACATGAACACTGAAGCTTTCTTT. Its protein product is CASSQRNMNTEAFF.

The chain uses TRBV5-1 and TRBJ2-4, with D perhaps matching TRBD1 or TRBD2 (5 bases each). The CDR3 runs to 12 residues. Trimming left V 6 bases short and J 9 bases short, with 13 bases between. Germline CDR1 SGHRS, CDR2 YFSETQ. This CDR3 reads CASTTSRGIQYF. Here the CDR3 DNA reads TGCGCCAGCACAACCTCGAGGGGCATTCAGTACTTC.

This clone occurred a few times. CDR3 bases: TGTGCCAGTAGTTCTCGACAGGGGGCGAAACAGCCCCAGCATTTT. Its protein product is CASSSRQGAKQPQHF. The V and J genes are TRBV19 and TRBJ1-5, with 10 bases matching TRBD1. V shed 5 bases and J 7 bases; nucleotides not matched to a gene: 8. The V gene's germline CDR1 is LNHDA and CDR2 SQIVND (reference sequence). The CDR3 has 15 amino acids.

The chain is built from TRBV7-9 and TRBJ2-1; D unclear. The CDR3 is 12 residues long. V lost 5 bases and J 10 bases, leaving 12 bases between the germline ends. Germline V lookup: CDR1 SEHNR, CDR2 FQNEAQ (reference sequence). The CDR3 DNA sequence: TGTGCCAGCAGCCCTGTGTCGGAGGAGCAGTTCTTC. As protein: CASSPVSEEQFF. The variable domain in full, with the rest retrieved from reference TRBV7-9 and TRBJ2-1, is DTGVSQNPRHKITKRGQNVTFRCDPISEHNRLYWYRQTLGQGPEFLTYFQNEAQLEKSRLLSDRFSAERPKGSFSTLEIQRTEQGDSAMYLCASSPVSEEQFFGPGTRLTVL.

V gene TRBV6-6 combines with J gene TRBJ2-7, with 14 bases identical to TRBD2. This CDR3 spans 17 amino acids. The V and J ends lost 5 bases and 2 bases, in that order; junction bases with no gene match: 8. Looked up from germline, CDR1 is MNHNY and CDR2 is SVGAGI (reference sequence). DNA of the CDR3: TGTGCCAGCAGTCGCGGGACTAGCGGGAGTCTCGCCTACGAGCAGTACTTC. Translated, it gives CASSRGTSGSLAYEQYF.

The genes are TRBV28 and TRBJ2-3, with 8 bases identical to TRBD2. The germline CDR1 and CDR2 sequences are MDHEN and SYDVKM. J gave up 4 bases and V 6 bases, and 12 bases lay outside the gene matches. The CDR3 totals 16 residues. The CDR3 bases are TGTGCCAGCAGCCCCGGTGAAGCGGGAGTGTCAGATACGCAGTATTTT. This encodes CASSPGEAGVSDTQYF.

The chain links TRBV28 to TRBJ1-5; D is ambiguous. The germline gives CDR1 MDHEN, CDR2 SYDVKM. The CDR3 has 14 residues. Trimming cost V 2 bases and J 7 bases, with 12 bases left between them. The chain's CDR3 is CASSLNGVNQPQHF. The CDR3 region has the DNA TGTGCCAGCAGTTTAAATGGGGTGAACCAGCCCCAGCATTTT.

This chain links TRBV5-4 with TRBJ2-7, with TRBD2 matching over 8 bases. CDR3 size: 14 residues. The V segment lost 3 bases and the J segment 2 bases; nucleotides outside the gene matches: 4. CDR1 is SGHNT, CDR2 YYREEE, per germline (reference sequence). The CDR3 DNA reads TGTGCCAGCAGCTCGCCGGGGGGGGCCTACGAGCAGTACTTC. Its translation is CASSSPGGAYEQYF.

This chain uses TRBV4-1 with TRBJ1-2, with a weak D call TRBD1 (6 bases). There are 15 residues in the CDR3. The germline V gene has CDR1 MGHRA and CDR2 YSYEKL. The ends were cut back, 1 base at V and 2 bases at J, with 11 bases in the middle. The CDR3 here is CASSQVWTENYGYTF. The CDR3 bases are TGCGCCAGCAGCCAAGTCTGGACAGAGAACTATGGCTACACCTTC.

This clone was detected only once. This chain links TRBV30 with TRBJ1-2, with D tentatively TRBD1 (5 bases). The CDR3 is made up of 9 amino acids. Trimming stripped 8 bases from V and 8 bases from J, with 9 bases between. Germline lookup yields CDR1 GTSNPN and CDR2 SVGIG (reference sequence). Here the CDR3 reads CAGHGGYTF. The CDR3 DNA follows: TGTGCCGGACACGGGGGCTACACCTTC.

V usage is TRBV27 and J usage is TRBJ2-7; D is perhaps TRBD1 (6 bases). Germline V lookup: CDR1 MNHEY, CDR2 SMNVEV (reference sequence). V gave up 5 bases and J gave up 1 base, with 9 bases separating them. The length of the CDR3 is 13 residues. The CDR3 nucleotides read TGTGCCAGCAGTCCTACAGGGTCCTACGAGCAGTACTTC. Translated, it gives CASSPTGSYEQYF.

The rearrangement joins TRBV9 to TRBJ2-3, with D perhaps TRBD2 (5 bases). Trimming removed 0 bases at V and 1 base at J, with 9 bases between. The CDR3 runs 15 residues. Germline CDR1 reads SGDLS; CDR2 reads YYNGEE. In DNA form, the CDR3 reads TGTGCCAGCAGCGTAGTAATGGGAGGCACAGATACGCAGTATTTT. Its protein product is CASSVVMGGTDTQYF.

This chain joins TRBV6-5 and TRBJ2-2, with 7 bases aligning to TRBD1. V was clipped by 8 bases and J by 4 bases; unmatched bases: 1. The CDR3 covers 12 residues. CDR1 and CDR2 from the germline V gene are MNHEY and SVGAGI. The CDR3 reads CASGTATGELFF. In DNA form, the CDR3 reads TGTGCCAGCGGGACAGCCACCGGGGAGCTGTTTTTT.

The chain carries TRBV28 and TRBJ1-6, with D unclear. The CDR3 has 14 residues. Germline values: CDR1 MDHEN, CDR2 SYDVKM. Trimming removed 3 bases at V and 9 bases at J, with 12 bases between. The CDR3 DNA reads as TGTGCCAGCAGTTTTATGGAGGGAGGTTCACCCCTCCACTTT. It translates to CASSFMEGGSPLHF.

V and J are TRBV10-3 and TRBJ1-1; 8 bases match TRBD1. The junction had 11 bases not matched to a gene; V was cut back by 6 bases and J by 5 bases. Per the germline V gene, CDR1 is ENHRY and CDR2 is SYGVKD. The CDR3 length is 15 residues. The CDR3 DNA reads TGTGCCATCAGCAGGCAGGGGGCTCAAGCAACTGAAGCTTTCTTT. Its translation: CAISRQGAQATEAFF.

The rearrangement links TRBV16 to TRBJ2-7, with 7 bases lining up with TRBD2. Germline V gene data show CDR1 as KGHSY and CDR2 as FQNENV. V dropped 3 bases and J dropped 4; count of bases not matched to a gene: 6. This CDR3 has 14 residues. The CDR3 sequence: CASSQPGLPYEQYF. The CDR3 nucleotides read TGTGCCAGCAGCCAGCCGGGACTACCTTACGAGCAGTACTTC. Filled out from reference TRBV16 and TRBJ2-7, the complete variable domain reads GEEVAQTPKHLVRGEGQKAKLYCAPIKGHSYVFWYQQVLKNEFKFLISFQNENVFDETGMPKERFSAKCLPNSPCSLEIQATKLEDSAVYFCASSQPGLPYEQYFGPGTRLTVT.

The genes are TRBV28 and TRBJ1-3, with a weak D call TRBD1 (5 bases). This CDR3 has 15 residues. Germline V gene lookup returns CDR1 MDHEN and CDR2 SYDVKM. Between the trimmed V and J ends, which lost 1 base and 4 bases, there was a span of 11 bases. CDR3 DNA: TGTGCCAGCAGTTTATCAGGAGGGACCGGAAACACCATATATTTT. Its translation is CASSLSGGTGNTIYF.

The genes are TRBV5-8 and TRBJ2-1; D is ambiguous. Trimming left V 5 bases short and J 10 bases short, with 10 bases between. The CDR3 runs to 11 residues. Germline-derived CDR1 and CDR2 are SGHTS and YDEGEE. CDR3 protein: CASRGDLEQFF. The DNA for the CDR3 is TGTGCCAGCAGAGGTGATTTGGAGCAGTTCTTC. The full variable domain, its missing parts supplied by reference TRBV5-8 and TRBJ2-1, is EAGVTQSPTHLIKTRGQQATLRCSPISGHTSVYWYQQALGLGLQFLLWYDEGEERNRGNFPPRFSGRQFPNYSSELNVNALELEDSALYLCASRGDLEQFFGPGTRLTVL.

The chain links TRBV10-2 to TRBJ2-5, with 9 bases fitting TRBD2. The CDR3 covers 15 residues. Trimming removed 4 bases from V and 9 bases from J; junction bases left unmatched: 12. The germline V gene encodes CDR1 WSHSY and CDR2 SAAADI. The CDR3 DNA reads TGCGCCAGCAGTGGGACTAGCGCCTCGCTTGGGTCCCAGTACTTC. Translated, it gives CASSGTSASLGSQYF.

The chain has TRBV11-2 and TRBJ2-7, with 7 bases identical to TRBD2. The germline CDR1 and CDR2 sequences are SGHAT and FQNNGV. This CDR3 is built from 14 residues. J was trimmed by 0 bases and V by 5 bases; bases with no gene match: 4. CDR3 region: CASSPGGSSYEQYF. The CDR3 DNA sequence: TGTGCCAGCAGCCCCGGGGGGAGCTCCTACGAGCAGTACTTC.

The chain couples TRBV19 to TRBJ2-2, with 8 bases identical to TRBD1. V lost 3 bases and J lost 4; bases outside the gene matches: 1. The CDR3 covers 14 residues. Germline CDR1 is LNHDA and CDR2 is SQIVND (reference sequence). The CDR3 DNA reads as TGTGCCAGTAGTATTACAGGGGGCACCGGGGAGCTGTTTTTT. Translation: CASSITGGTGELFF.

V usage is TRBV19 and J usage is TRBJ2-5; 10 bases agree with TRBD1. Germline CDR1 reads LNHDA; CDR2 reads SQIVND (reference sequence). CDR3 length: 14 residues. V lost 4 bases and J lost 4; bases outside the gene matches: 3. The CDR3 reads CASSTDRGRETQYF. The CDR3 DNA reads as TGTGCCAGTAGTACGGACAGGGGGAGAGAGACCCAGTACTTC.

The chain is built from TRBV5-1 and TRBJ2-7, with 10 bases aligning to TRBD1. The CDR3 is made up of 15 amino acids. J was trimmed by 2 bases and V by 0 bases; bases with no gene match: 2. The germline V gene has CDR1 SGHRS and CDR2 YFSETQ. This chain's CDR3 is CASSLGDRGTYEQYF. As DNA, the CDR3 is TGCGCCAGCAGCTTGGGGGACAGGGGCACCTACGAGCAGTACTTC.